This T cell receptor (beta chain) stems from a study of Ad26.COV2.S vaccination and SARS-CoV-2 variants. Study-level information: Participants got Ad26.COV2.S intramuscularly, once or twice 56 days apart. Whole-study results and caveats: Measurements of TCR breadth and depth may have given underestimates of the total T cell responses.

Measured with immunoSEQ multiplex PCR; TCRdb has only the in-frame clones, and not every one. The table lists some 480,000 clones, around nine tenths of them singletons. This CDR3 has 13 amino acids. The ends were cut back, 7 bases at V and 2 bases at J, with 12 bases in the middle. The treatment denotes: about 20 received Ad26.COV2.S at low or high dose, single or two shots; five or six received placebo; per-sample allocation not given. Samples were taken on day 63 after the first vaccine or placebo injection. As concerns this clone: Its specificity is unknown.

The chain couples TRBV12-3 or TRBV12-4 to TRBJ2-7; D gene ambiguous. The sample was peripheral blood, taken in a trial of Ad26.COV2.S vaccine versus placebo. The receptor was derived from a person between 18 and 60 years old who received the Ad26.COV2.S COVID-19 vaccine or a placebo. CDR3 sequence: CASNPSGPYEQYF. Written as DNA, the CDR3 is TGTGCCAGCAACCCGTCCGGACCCTACGAGCAGTACTTC.